This TCR beta chain appears in the sequencing data of a study of shared clonotypes between healthy human individuals (dated by TCRdb to the early 2020s). Looking at the study overall: A couple of women and three men aged 18 to 49 years were included in the cohort. Between about 0.8 and 8.9 billion PBMCs per donor were obtained by leukapheresis. To increase sequencing depth and limit assay-specific biases, different laboratories used diverse techniques to prepare libraries and sequence TCR repertoires. The study deeply sequenced blood TCR repertoires of roughly five healthy adults to estimate repertoire size and the extent of clonotype sharing between individuals. Per donor, three plates each were used for CD4 naive and CD4 memory, two for CD8 naive, and one for CD8 memory.

CDR1 and CDR2 are read off the germline V gene (reference sequence) as MNHEY and SMNVEV. V gives up 5 bases and J gives up 7 bases, and the segment between their germline ends measures 9 bases. There are 12 amino acids in the CDR3, from cysteine to phenylalanine inclusive. Of the read, only the CDR3 DNA is kept; its 36 bases are in frame from base 1. Results the study describes overall, beyond this receptor: Sharing across a handful of donors was observed for approximately 5% of naive CD4, under 4% of naive CD8, 2% to 2.5% of memory CD4, and over 0.3% of memory CD8 clonotypes. Sampling was limited to blood, and TCR repertoires in tissue likely differ from TCR repertoires in blood. Incomplete sequencing was indicated by rarefaction of sorted-subset datasets, despite the large sequencing depth. Naive subsets generally had larger estimated clonotype richness than memory subsets. The genetic and exposure-history diversity represented was limited by the small number of donors. Compared with non-shared clonotypes, the clonotypes found in all four sorted-subset donors had higher generation probabilities. Pairwise subsampling led to the expectation that sequencing depth would affect the degree of clonotype sharing among donors.

CD8 naive samples consisted of CD45RO-negative cells that were positively selected for CCR7, yielding a CD45RA+CCR7+ population without TemRA cells. The donors were healthy, HIV-negative adults with no recently reported acute infections or vaccinations. Every donor was a Caucasian adult living in Nashville, Tennessee, USA. After blood collection by leukapheresis, PBMCs were isolated using Ficoll-Histopaque density gradient centrifugation and then cryopreserved in the vapor phase of liquid nitrogen. Analytical flow cytometry was used to check the purity and quantity of every magnetically sorted T cell population. Genomic DNA was isolated from every sorted fraction and measured by UV absorbance on a Nanodrop 2000c. About this clone: There is no known antigen for this receptor. Base qualities are missing; no much larger clone stands one base away.

Using the deep immunoSEQ assay, TCR CDR3 regions were amplified from genomic DNA by multiplex PCR. Extracted genomic DNA from each cell subset was spread evenly across all wells of several immunoSEQ 96-well plates, with each plate serving as a replicate. For sorted subsets, approximately 0.2 ug of genomic DNA, equivalent to about 30,000 T cell genomes, went into each replicate PCR. Purified libraries were measured with a Qubit 3.0 fluorometer, size-checked on a Bioanalyzer 2100, and measured again with the KAPA Library Quantification kit. Each immunoSEQ 96-well plate was sequenced on its own single-read 150-cycle Illumina NextSeq 550 flow cell. Under the source paper's analysis protocol: Because only junctional sequences without quality scores were contained in the immunoSEQ output, filtering matching that applied to full-length reads could not be performed. Sequences were annotated with PyIR, a Python wrapper for IgBLAST v1.9, and V/J genes and CDR3 were assigned using IMGT germline references. Any read was removed if the V/J assignment was weak (E-value above 1e-6), the CDR3 was missing, or the read contained stop codons, out-of-frame junctions, or ambiguous translated residues. A V3J clonotype was defined by an identical inferred V gene, J gene, and CDR3 amino acid sequence. To compute the percentage overlap between repertoires, the number of shared unique clonotypes was divided by the size of the smaller repertoire. Richness of each repertoire was evaluated using RTK rarefaction, the Chao1 estimator, and Recon v2.1 estimates of unobserved clonotypes. Generation probabilities for all TCRbeta clonotypes obtained by the gDNA method from a few donors were computed using OLGA. In its TCRdb copy, this immuneACCESS table keeps in-frame sequences only and misses some clones. Where compared with another copy, unresolved V genes explain less than half of these, and the others have no known cause. The D gene and trimming were derived from the DNA, and the V and J assignments and clone size from that table. The sample data list 550,000 to 750,000 clones, and about 95% of these were observed just once. Together, the top ten hold 0.095% to 0.12% of the sample.

The chain is encoded by TRBV27 joined to TRBJ1-5; no D gene can be assigned with confidence. The TCR comes from a woman in her twenties or thirties in good health. Specimen: naive CD8+ T cells sorted from blood. In light of the paper, this sample's cell subset or site label describes: CD45RA+CCR7+. The DNA sequence reads TGTGCCAGCAGTATTACGGGACAGCCCCAGCATTTT. The encoded protein is CASSITGQPQHF.